Given below is one TCR beta chain in context. Antigen unknown. The study excluded patients with uncontrolled infection, other autoimmune disease, pregnancy or lactation. Thyroid ultrasound and orbital computed tomography, with clinical symptoms and serum thyroxine and TRAb, informed diagnoses. Using RNA transcripts as the source, TCR beta CDR3 regions were amplified. The primer set for the first-round RT-PCR of the TCR CDR3 was HTBI. TCRdb recomputed calls from the multiplex PCR reads with MiXCR, one row per CDR3 protein. The sample holds over 700,000 distinct CDR3 sequences, roughly a sixth seen once. These data are taken from a study of T cells in Graves' hyperthyroidism and ophthalmopathy. Study at large: Peripheral blood draws took place at initial diagnosis, ahead of any treatment. Overall study findings and caveats: A 13 V-J model separated ophthalmopathy from stable hyperthyroidism.

This sequence was found in a woman aged 45-65 years with Graves' hyperthyroidism that later progressed to Graves' ophthalmopathy. The specimen sequenced was blood.

CDR3 DNA sequence: TGTGCCAGCAGTTCCTGGGGTGAGACCCAGTACTTC. Translating it yields CASSSWGETQYF. V gene TRBV27 combines with J gene TRBJ2-5; D call uncertain. Trimming removed 4 bases at V and 5 bases at J, with 8 bases between. The CDR3 consists of 12 residues. CDR1 and CDR2 from the germline V gene are MNHEY and SMNVEV (reference sequence).